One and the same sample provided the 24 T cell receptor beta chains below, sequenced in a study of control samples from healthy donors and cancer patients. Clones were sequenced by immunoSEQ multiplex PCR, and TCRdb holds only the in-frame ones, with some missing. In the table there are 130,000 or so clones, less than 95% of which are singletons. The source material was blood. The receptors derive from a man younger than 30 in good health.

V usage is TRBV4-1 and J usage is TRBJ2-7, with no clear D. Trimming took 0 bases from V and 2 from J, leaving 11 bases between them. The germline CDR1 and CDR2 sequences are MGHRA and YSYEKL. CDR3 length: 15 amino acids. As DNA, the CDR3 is TGCGCCAGCAGCCAAGAGCAAGCAGTGCCCTACGAGCAGTACTTC. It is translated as CASSQEQAVPYEQYF.

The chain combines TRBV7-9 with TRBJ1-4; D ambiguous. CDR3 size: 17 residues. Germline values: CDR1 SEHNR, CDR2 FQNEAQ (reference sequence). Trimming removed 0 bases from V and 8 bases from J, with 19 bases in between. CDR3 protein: CASSLAVGGAGWEKLFF. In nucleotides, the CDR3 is TGTGCCAGCAGCTTAGCTGTAGGAGGAGCAGGATGGGAAAAACTGTTTTTT.

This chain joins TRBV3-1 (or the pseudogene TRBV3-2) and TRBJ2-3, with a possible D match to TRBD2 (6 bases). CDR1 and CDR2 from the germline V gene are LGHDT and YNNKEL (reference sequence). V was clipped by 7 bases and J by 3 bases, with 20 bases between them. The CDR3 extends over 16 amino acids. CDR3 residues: CASTWGTGLRTDTQYF. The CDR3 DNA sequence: TGTGCCAGCACCTGGGGGACTGGGTTACGGACAGATACGCAGTATTTT.

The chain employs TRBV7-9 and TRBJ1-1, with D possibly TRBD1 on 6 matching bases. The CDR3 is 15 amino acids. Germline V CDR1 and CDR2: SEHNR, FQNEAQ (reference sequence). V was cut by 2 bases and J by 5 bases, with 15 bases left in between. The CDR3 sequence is CASSLSGPRGTEAFF. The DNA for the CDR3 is TGTGCCAGCAGCTTAAGTGGACCTAGGGGGACTGAAGCTTTCTTT.

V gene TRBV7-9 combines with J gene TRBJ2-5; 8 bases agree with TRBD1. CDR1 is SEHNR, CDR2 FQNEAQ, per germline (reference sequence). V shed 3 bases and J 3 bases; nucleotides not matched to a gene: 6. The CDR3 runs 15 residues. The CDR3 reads CASSLTGEEEETQYF. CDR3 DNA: TGTGCCAGCAGCTTGACAGGGGAGGAGGAAGAGACCCAGTACTTC.

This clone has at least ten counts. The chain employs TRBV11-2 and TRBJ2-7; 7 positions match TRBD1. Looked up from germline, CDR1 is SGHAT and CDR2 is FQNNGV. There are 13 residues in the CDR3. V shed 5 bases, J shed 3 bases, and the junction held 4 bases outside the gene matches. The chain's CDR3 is CASSIDRDYEQYF. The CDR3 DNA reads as TGTGCCAGCAGCATCGACAGGGACTACGAGCAGTACTTC.

The CDR3 DNA reads as TGTGCCAGCATGGTGACCTCTGGGGCCAACGTCCTGACTTTC. Translation gives CASMVTSGANVLTF. This chain connects TRBV28 to TRBJ2-6; D is undetermined. Germline CDR1 MDHEN, CDR2 SYDVKM. V was clipped by 7 bases and J by 0 bases, with 7 bases between them. The CDR3 runs to 14 residues.

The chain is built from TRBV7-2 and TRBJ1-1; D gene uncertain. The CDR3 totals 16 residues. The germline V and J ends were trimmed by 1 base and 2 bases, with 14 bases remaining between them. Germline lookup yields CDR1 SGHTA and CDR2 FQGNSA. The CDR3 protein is CASSLEPMGLNTEAFF. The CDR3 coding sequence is TGTGCCAGCAGCTTAGAACCTATGGGTTTAAACACTGAAGCTTTCTTT.

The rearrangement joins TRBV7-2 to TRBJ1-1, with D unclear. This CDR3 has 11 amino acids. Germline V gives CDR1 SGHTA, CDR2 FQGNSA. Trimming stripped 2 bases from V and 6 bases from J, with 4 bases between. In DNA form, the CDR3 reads TGTGCCAGCAGCTTAAGGGCTGAAGCTTTCTTT. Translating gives CASSLRAEAFF.

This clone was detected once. In DNA, the CDR3 is TGTGCCAGCAGCTTTGATAGCGGGGACCCCGGGGAGCTGTTTTTT. This sequence encodes CASSFDSGDPGELFF. The chain uses TRBV4-2 and TRBJ2-2, with 8 nucleotides matching TRBD2. The CDR3 runs to 15 residues. V lost 5 bases, J lost 6 bases, and 8 bases stayed unmatched. Germline CDR1 and CDR2: LGHNA and YNFKEQ.

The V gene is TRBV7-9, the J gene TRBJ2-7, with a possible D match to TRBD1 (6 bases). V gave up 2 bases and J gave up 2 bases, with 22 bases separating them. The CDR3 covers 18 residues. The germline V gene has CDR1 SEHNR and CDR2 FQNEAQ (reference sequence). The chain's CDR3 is CASSLWVPLGHPTYEQYF. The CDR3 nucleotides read TGTGCCAGCAGCTTATGGGTCCCCCTGGGACACCCCACCTACGAGCAGTACTTC.

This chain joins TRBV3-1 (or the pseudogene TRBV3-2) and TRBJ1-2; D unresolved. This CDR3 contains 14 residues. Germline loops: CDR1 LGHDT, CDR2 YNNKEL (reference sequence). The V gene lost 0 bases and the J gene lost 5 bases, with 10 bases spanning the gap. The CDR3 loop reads CASSQDRAGYGYTF. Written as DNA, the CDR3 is TGTGCCAGCAGCCAAGATAGGGCGGGGTATGGCTACACCTTC.

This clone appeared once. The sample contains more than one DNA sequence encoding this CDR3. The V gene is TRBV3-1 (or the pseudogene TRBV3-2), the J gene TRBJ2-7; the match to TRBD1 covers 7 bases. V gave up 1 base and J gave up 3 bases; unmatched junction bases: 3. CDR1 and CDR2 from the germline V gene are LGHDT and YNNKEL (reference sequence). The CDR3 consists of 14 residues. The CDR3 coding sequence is TGTGCCAGCAGCCAAGGCGCAGGGGGCTACGAGCAGTACTTC. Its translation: CASSQGAGGYEQYF.

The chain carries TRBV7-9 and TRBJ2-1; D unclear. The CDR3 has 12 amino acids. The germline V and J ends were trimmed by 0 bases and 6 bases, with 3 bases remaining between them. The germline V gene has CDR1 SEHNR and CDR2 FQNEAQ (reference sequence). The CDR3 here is CASSLAFNEQFF. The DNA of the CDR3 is TGTGCCAGCAGCTTAGCCTTCAATGAGCAGTTCTTC.

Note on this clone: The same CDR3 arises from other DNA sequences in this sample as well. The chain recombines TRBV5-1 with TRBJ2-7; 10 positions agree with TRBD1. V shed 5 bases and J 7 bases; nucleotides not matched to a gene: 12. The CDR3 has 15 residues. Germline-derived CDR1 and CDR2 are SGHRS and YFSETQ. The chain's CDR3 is CASRLGQGGPLEQYF. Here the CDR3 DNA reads TGCGCCAGCAGACTCGGACAGGGGGGGCCCCTGGAGCAGTACTTC.

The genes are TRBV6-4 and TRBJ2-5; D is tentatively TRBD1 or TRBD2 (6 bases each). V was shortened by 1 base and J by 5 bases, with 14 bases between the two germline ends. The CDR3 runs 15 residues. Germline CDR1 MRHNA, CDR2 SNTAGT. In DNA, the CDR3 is TGTGCCAGCAGTGACTTCCCGGGGGCGGGGGAGACCCAGTACTTC. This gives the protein CASSDFPGAGETQYF.

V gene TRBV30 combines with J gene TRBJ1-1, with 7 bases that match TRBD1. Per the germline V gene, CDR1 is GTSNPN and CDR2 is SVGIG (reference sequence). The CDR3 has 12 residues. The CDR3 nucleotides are TGTACTAGGGACAGACAGAACACTGAAGCTTTCTTT. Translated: CTRDRQNTEAFF.

The CDR3 DNA follows: TGTGCCAGCAGCAAAACCGGGACAGAGGGAAACACCATATATTTT. It yields the protein CASSKTGTEGNTIYF. The V call is TRBV7-8, the J call TRBJ1-3, with TRBD1 matching 7 bases. V was clipped by 5 bases and J by 4 bases; unmatched bases: 8. Germline loops: CDR1 SGHVS, CDR2 FQNEAQ. The CDR3 runs 15 residues. Filled out from reference TRBV7-8 and TRBJ1-3, the complete variable domain reads GAGVSQSPRYKVAKRGQDVALRCDPISGHVSLFWYQQALGQGPEFLTYFQNEAQLDKSGLPSDRFFAERPEGSVSTLKIQRTQQEDSAVYLCASSKTGTEGNTIYFGEGSWLTVV.

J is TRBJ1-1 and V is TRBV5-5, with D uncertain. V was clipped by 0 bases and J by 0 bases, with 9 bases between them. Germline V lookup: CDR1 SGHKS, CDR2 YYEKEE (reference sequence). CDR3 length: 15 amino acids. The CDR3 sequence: CASSLEVGVNTEAFF. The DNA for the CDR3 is TGTGCCAGCAGCTTGGAAGTAGGTGTGAACACTGAAGCTTTCTTT.

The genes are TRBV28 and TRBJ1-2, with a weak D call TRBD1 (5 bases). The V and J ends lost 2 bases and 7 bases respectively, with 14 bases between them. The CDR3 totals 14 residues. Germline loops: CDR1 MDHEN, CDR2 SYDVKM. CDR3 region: CASSLPPGLSGYTF. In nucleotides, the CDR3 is TGTGCCAGCAGTTTACCGCCAGGGCTAAGTGGCTACACCTTC.

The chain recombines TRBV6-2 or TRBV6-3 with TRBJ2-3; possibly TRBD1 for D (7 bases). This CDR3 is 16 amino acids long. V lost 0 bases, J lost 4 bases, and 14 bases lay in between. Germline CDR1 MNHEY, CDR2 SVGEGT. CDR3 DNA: TGTGCCAGCAGTTACTCTACCGGCAGGGGGGCAGATACGCAGTATTTT. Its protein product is CASSYSTGRGADTQYF.

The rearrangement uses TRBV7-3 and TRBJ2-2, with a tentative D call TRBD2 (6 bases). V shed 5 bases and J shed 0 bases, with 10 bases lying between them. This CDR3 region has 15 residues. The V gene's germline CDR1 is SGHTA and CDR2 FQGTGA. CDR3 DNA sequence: TGTGCCAGCAGCCTGGGGGGAGCGAACACCGGGGAGCTGTTTTTT. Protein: CASSLGGANTGELFF.

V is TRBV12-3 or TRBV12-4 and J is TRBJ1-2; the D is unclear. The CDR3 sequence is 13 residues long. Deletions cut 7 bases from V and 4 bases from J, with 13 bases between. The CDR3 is CASNRGRTYGYTF. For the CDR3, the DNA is TGTGCCAGCAACCGAGGGAGGACCTATGGCTACACCTTC.

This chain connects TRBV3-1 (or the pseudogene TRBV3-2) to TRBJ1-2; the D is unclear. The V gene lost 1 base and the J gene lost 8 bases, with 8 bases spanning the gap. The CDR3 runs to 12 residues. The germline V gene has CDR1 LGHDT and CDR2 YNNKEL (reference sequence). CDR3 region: CASSQVLGGYTF. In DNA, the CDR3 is TGTGCCAGCAGCCAAGTTTTGGGGGGCTACACCTTC.